The 20 T cell receptor beta chains given below trace back to one sample, sequenced in a study of blood T cell repertoires in COVID-19. The assay was immunoSEQ multiplex PCR, and TCRdb's table has in-frame clones only and misses some. The sample records hundreds of thousands of clones, just over 85% being singletons. Sequenced material: PBMCs or T cells enriched from blood (not recorded which). The receptor set was obtained from a woman in her forties or fifties with acute COVID-19.

The J gene is TRBJ2-1, the V gene TRBV28, with D possibly matching TRBD2 (5 bases). The CDR3 covers 14 residues. V dropped 6 bases and J dropped 4 bases, with 13 bases sitting between them. Germline CDR1 reads MDHEN; CDR2 reads SYDVKM. In nucleotides, the CDR3 is TGTGCCAGCAGCCAGCAAAGAGGGTACAATGAGCAGTTCTTC. Its protein is CASSQQRGYNEQFF. Together with reference TRBV28 and TRBJ2-1, the CDR3 gives the full variable domain: DVKVTQSSRYLVKRTGEKVFLECVQDMDHENMFWYRQDPGLGLRLIYFSYDVKMKEKGDIPEGYSVSREKKERFSLILESASTNQTSMYLCASSQQRGYNEQFFGPGTRLTVL.

The chain has TRBV6-5 and TRBJ1-5, with 11 bases fitting TRBD1. The V and J ends lost 6 bases and 4 bases, in that order; junction bases with no gene match: 2. CDR1 MNHEY and CDR2 SVGAGI come from the germline V gene. This CDR3 is built from 14 residues. This CDR3 is CASRGTGGNQPQHF. In DNA form, the CDR3 reads TGTGCCAGCAGAGGGACAGGGGGGAATCAGCCCCAGCATTTT.

This chain uses TRBV5-1 with TRBJ1-1; D gene ambiguous. This CDR3 has 14 amino acids. Germline CDR1 is SGHRS and CDR2 is YFSETQ. V was cut by 2 bases and J by 1 base, with 9 bases left in between. CDR3 residues: CASSLWRTNTEAFF. CDR3 DNA: TGCGCCAGCAGCTTATGGAGGACGAACACTGAAGCTTTCTTT.

The chain joins TRBV19 to TRBJ1-2; TRBD1 agrees at 7 bases. This CDR3 contains 16 residues. Germline V gene sequence: CDR1 LNHDA, CDR2 SQIVND (reference sequence). V lost 3 bases and J lost 4; bases outside the gene matches: 11. The CDR3 is CASSITNIQGSYGYTF. CDR3 bases: TGTGCCAGTAGTATTACTAACATACAGGGGAGCTATGGCTACACCTTC.

The chain employs TRBV19 and TRBJ1-5; TRBD1 is a possible D gene (5 bases). V lost 1 base to trimming and J lost 2 bases, with 9 bases between them. The germline V gene has CDR1 LNHDA and CDR2 SQIVND (reference sequence). The CDR3 extends over 15 amino acids. CDR3 sequence (DNA): TGTGCCAGTAGTATAGCCAGGGCCGGCAATCAGCCCCAGCATTTT. As protein: CASSIARAGNQPQHF.

The V gene is TRBV28, the J gene TRBJ1-2, with D perhaps matching TRBD1 (5 bases). Per germline, CDR1 MDHEN and CDR2 SYDVKM. CDR3 size: 13 residues. The germline V and J ends were trimmed by 8 bases and 7 bases, with 17 bases remaining between them. This CDR3 is CASGPLGGSGYTF. CDR3 sequence (DNA): TGTGCCAGCGGGCCTTTGGGGGGGAGTGGCTACACCTTC.

The rearrangement joins TRBV30 to TRBJ1-4; perhaps TRBD1 as D (5 bases). V was clipped by 0 bases and J by 5 bases, with 13 bases between them. There are 15 residues in the CDR3. In germline, CDR1 is GTSNPN, CDR2 SVGIG (reference sequence). The CDR3 DNA reads as TGTGCCTGGAGTGTCACGGGGGGTATAAATGAAAAACTGTTTTTT. Amino acids: CAWSVTGGINEKLFF.

V usage is TRBV3-1 (or the pseudogene TRBV3-2) and J usage is TRBJ1-4; 8 bases fit TRBD1. After removal of 4 bases from V and 8 bases from J, the junction contained 9 bases not matched to a gene. The length of the CDR3 is 15 residues. Germline V gene lookup returns CDR1 LGHDT and CDR2 YNNKEL (reference sequence). The CDR3 region has the DNA TGTGCCAGCAGCCCATCGGACAGGGTAGGGGAAAAACTGTTTTTT. Translated: CASSPSDRVGEKLFF.

This clone was detected once. The V and J genes are TRBV6-1 and TRBJ2-2; D is perhaps TRBD1 (6 bases). Per germline, CDR1 MNHNS and CDR2 SASEGT. Trimming removed 0 bases at V and 6 bases at J, with 23 bases between. This CDR3 is built from 19 residues. The CDR3 nucleotides read TGTGCCAGCAGTGAAGCGCGGTCCCAGGGGCAGGCGTGGTCCGGGGAGCTGTTTTTT. Protein product: CASSEARSQGQAWSGELFF.

The chain joins TRBV13 to TRBJ2-1; TRBD2 is a possible D gene (7 bases). Per germline, CDR1 PRHDT and CDR2 FYEKMQ (reference sequence). With 8 bases removed from V and 0 bases from J, the gap between germline ends came to 20 bases. The CDR3 contains 17 residues. This CDR3 reads CASRGAFHSSSYNEQFF. The CDR3 coding sequence is TGTGCCAGCCGGGGGGCTTTTCATTCAAGCTCCTACAATGAGCAGTTCTTC.

In its sample, this clone was seen once. This chain joins TRBV5-4 and TRBJ2-7, with D possibly being TRBD1 (10 bases). This CDR3 is built from 19 residues. Germline values: CDR1 SGHNT, CDR2 YYREEE (reference sequence). Trimming stripped 5 bases from V and 4 bases from J, with 31 bases between. The CDR3 DNA follows: TGTGCCAGCAGTCGACAGGGGGCGCGGGGAGCGGGAGGCGTTTACGAGCAGTACTTC. This codes for CASSRQGARGAGGVYEQYF. Drawing the rest from reference TRBV5-4 and TRBJ2-7, the complete variable domain is ETGVTQSPTHLIKTRGQQVTLRCSSQSGHNTVSWYQQALGQGPQFIFQYYREEENGRGNFPPRFSGLQFPNYSSELNVNALELDDSALYLCASSRQGARGAGGVYEQYFGPGTRLTVT.

This clone was seen only once. Additional DNA sequences in this sample encode the identical CDR3. This sequence joins TRBV5-1 and TRBJ2-3; TRBD2 agrees at 9 bases. Per the germline V gene, CDR1 is SGHRS and CDR2 is YFSETQ. This CDR3 spans 15 amino acids. The junction had 5 bases not matched to a gene; V was cut back by 5 bases and J by 1 base. CDR3 sequence reads: CASRLGGRGTDTQYF. CDR3 nucleotides: TGCGCCAGCAGATTAGGCGGGAGGGGCACAGATACGCAGTATTTT. Filled out from reference TRBV5-1 and TRBJ2-3, the complete variable domain reads KAGVTQTPRYLIKTRGQQVTLSCSPISGHRSVSWYQQTPGQGLQFLFEYFSETQRNKGNFPGRFSGRQFSNSRSEMNVSTLELGDSALYLCASRLGGRGTDTQYFGPGTRLTVL.

The chain uses TRBV9 and TRBJ1-1; D remains ambiguous. The CDR3 loop spans 17 amino acids. CDR1 and CDR2 (germline): SGDLS, YYNGEE. The V end was cut by 0 bases, the J end by 4 bases, with 19 bases between. DNA of the CDR3: TGTGCCAGCAGCGTAGTCCGTGTGGAGGGTTTGGGCACTGAAGCTTTCTTT. Translated: CASSVVRVEGLGTEAFF.

The rearrangement links TRBV16 to TRBJ2-2; the match to TRBD2 covers 7 bases. CDR3 length: 17 amino acids. Trimming took 2 bases from V and 0 from J; bases not matched to a gene: 6. CDR1 and CDR2 (germline): KGHSY, FQNENV. The CDR3 bases are TGTGCCAGCAGCCAACGCGGGGGTCCGGCGAACACCGGGGAGCTGTTTTTT. It specifies CASSQRGGPANTGELFF.

The CDR3 region is CASSPPHGELFF. CDR3 sequence (DNA): TGTGCCAGCAGCCCCCCCCACGGGGAGCTGTTTTTT. This chain links TRBV6-5 with TRBJ2-2; no reliable D call. Between the trimmed V and J ends, which lost 6 bases and 7 bases, there was a span of 9 bases. Germline V gene data show CDR1 as MNHEY and CDR2 as SVGAGI. The CDR3 runs 12 residues.

This clone was seen a single time. The chain employs TRBV5-8 and TRBJ1-2, with no clear D. The length of the CDR3 is 14 residues. CDR1 is SGHTS and CDR2 is YDEGEE in the germline V gene. The V and J ends lost 7 bases and 2 bases respectively, with 15 bases between them. The CDR3 coding sequence is TGTGCCAGCGTCTTGCCGGGTGGGAACTATGGCTACACCTTC. Residues: CASVLPGGNYGYTF.

The chain is built from TRBV19 and TRBJ1-2; a possible D gene is TRBD1 (6 bases). The germline CDR1 and CDR2 sequences are LNHDA and SQIVND (reference sequence). The CDR3 sequence is 13 residues long. V lost 0 bases and J lost 8, with 10 bases in between. Here the CDR3 reads CASSIEGAGGYTF. The CDR3 coding sequence is TGTGCCAGTAGTATAGAGGGGGCAGGCGGCTACACCTTC.

A note on this clone: The sample has other DNA sequences that encode this CDR3 too. The chain couples TRBV27 to TRBJ2-5; no reliable D call. The CDR3 is 12 residues long. From germline, CDR1 is MNHEY and CDR2 SMNVEV (reference sequence). V shed 2 bases and J shed 4 bases, with 5 bases lying between them. CDR3 region: CASSLTGETQYF. CDR3 nucleotide sequence: TGTGCCAGCAGTTTAACGGGAGAGACCCAGTACTTC.

The chain carries TRBV12-3 or TRBV12-4 and TRBJ1-1; 7 bases align to TRBD1. The CDR3 is 12 residues long. Trimming cost V 3 bases and J 9 bases; bases outside gene matches: 4. CDR3 bases: TGTGCCAGCAGTTTCAGGGGGACCAAAGCTTTCTTT. Its protein product is CASSFRGTKAFF.

The V and J genes are TRBV7-3 and TRBJ2-5, with TRBD2 matching 9 bases. Trimming cost V 5 bases and J 5 bases; bases outside gene matches: 9. The CDR3 covers 15 residues. Germline CDR1 is SGHTA and CDR2 is FQGTGA. The chain's CDR3 is CASSLSAGGRETQYF. Here the CDR3 DNA reads TGTGCCAGCAGCCTCAGCGCGGGGGGGCGGGAGACCCAGTACTTC.